The present entry profiles one T cell receptor beta chain with its context. What it binds is not known. Its ends do not fully match the called genes, so a read error is possible. PCR was performed using 60 Vbeta and 13 Jbeta primers. Some clones are missing from TCRdb's copy, which holds only in-frame ones; the method was immunoSEQ multiplex PCR. The sample records 160,000 or so clones, 75% to 90% being singletons. CDR1 and CDR2 from the germline V gene are SEHNR and FQNEAQ (reference sequence). This CDR3 has 12 residues. The data are from a study of cytomegalovirus exposure and HLA in healthy donors. Study findings and constraints: HLA restriction was apparent for most CMV-associated TCR beta chains in a later analysis. Trimming of TCR beta V- and J-genes showed a link, identified in a later analysis, to a missense DCLRE1C variant. The number of N-insertions in an Asian-associated ancestry cluster was reportedly below the approximately 680-donor mean in a later analysis.

Sequencing was done on a sample of PBMCs. The V and J genes are TRBV7-9 and TRBJ2-7; 7 bases are a match to TRBD1. This TCR derives from a man aged 30 to 45 in good health and CMV-seronegative. CDR3 sequence: CASSRDDRDVSF. CDR3 sequence (DNA): TGTGCCAGCAGCAGAGATGACAGGGATGTTAGCTTC. The variable domain in full, completed from reference TRBV7-9 and TRBJ2-7, reads DTGVSQNPRHKITKRGQNVTFRCDPISEHNRLYWYRQTLGQGPEFLTYFQNEAQLEKSRLLSDRFSAERPKGSFSTLEIQRTEQGDSAMYLCASSRDDRDVSFGPGTRLTVT.